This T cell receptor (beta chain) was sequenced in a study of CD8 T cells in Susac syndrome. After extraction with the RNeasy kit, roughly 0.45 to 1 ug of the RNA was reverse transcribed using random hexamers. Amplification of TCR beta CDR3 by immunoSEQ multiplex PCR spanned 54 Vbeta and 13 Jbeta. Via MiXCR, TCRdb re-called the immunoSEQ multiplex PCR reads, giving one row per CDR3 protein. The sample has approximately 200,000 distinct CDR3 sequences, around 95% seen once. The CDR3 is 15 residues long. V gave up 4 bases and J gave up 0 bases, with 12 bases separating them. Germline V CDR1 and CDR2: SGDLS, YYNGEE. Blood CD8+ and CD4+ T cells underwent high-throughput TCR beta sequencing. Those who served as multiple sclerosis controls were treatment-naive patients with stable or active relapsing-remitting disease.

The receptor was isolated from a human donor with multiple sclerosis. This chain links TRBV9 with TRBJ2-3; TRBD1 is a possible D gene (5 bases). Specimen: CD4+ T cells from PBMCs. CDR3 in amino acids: CASSPRQGSTDTQYF. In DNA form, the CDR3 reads TGTGCCAGCAGCCCCCGGCAGGGAAGCACAGATACGCAGTATTTT.